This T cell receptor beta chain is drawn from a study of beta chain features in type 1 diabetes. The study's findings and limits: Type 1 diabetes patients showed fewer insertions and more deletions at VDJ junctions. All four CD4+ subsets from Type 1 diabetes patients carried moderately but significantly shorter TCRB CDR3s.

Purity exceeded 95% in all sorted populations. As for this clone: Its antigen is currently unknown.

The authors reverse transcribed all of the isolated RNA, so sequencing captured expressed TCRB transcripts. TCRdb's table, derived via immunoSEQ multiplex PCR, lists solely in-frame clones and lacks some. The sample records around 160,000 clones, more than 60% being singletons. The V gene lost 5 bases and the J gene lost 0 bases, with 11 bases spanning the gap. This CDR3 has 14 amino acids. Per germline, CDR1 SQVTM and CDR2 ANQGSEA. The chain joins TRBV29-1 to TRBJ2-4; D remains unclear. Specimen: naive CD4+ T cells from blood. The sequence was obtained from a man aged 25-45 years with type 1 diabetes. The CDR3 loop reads CSVQAALAKNIQYF. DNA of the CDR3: TGCAGCGTTCAGGCTGCCTTAGCCAAAAACATTCAGTACTTC.